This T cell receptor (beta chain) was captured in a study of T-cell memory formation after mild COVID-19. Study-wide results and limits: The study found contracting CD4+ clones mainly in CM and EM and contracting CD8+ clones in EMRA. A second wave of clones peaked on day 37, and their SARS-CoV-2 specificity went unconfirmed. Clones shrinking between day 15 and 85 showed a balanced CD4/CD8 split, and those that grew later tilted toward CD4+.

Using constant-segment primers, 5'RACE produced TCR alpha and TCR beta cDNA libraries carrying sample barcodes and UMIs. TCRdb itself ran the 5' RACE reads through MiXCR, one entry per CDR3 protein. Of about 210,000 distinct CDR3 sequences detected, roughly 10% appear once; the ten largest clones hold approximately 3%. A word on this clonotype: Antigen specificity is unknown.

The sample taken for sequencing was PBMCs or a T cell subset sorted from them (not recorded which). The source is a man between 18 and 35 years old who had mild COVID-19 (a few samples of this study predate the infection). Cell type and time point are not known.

CDR3 DNA sequence: TGTGCCAGCAGCGTACCTGGACAGGGGGCCACTGAAGCTTTCTTT. It codes for CASSVPGQGATEAFF. The J gene is TRBJ1-1, the V gene TRBV6-6; 11 nucleotides line up with TRBD1. Germline V gene data show CDR1 as MNHNY and CDR2 as SVGAGI (reference sequence). This CDR3 has 15 residues. Trimming at V came to 6 bases and at J to 4 bases, leaving 7 bases not matched to a gene.